The present entry profiles one T cell receptor (beta chain) with its context. The record originates from a study of cytomegalovirus exposure and HLA in healthy donors. The germline gives CDR1 SGHKS, CDR2 YYEKEE (reference sequence). This CDR3 region has 14 residues. The germline V and J ends were trimmed by 5 bases and 8 bases, with 19 bases remaining between them. The PCR ran on 60 Vbeta and 13 Jbeta primers. The table came from immunoSEQ multiplex PCR; TCRdb's copy has only in-frame clones and leaves some out. This table has around 180,000 clones, over 70% appearing once. This TCR was recovered from a man between 40 and 49 years old in good health and CMV-seronegative. The chain has TRBV5-5 and TRBJ1-2; TRBD1 is a possible D gene (6 bases). The material sequenced was PBMCs. The CDR3 nucleotides are TGTGCCAGCAGGCAGGGACAAAGCTCCGGGGGCTACACCTTC. Its protein is CASRQGQSSGGYTF.